This TCR beta chain comes out of a study of T cell clusters in autoimmune cytopenias. TRB was amplified from 250 ng of peripheral blood genomic DNA per sample. Germline lookup yields CDR1 DFQATT and CDR2 SNEGSKA (reference sequence). The CDR3 spans 15 residues. General study points: Primary autoimmune cytopenia patients seemingly lacked the physiological T cell clusters found in healthy donors. Compared with active autoimmune hepatitis patients, healthy donors showed about 3-fold more exclusive TRB clusters.

As concerns this clonotype: Its target is not known.

TRB was amplified by touch-down multiplex PCR, primer pools A and B combined. TCRdb reprocessed the multiplex PCR reads and stores each CDR3 protein as one record, lacking DNA. This sample's clone table lists approximately 8,000 distinct CDR3 sequences. The chain links TRBV20-1 to TRBJ1-1. Sequencing input: peripheral blood. The receptor was derived from a human donor with an autoimmune cytopenia or autoimmune hepatitis (not recorded which). CDR3 protein: CSARYADGGSTEAFF.